Listed below are T cell receptor beta chains from one sample, sequenced in a study of blood T cell repertoires in COVID-19. Repertoires were generated with immunoSEQ multiplex PCR, while TCRdb's copy carries only in-frame clones and drops some. This sample yields some 55,000 clones, of which around 87% are seen a single time; about 6.8% belongs to the top ten. The material sequenced was peripheral blood. The receptors here all came from a man aged 55 to 70 with acute or convalescent COVID-19. The CDR3 runs from the conserved cysteine through the conserved F or W. D genes are given only for firm matches. Clone sizes are given selectively: once, few, many, or a class where the clone is expanded.

clone_size: .; d_call: .; j_call: TRBJ2-7; v_call: TRBV6-5; cdr3_aa: CASSPIPQATLEQYF; cdr3_nt: TGTGCCAGCAGCCCCATACCCCAGGCTACCCTCGAGCAGTACTTC
clone_size: .; d_call: .; j_call: TRBJ2-1; v_call: TRBV5-1; cdr3_aa: CASSLFGGVQADEQFF; cdr3_nt: TGCGCCAGCAGCTTGTTCGGGGGAGTACAAGCCGATGAGCAGTTCTTC
clone_size: .; d_call: .; j_call: TRBJ1-4; v_call: TRBV12-5; cdr3_aa: CASVDSNNEKLFF; cdr3_nt: TGTGCTAGTGTCGACTCAAATAATGAAAAACTGTTTTTT
clone_size: .; d_call: .; j_call: TRBJ2-7; v_call: TRBV5-4; cdr3_aa: CATSPTGSYYEQYF; cdr3_nt: TGTGCCACTTCACCCACAGGGTCTTACTACGAGCAGTACTTC
clone_size: .; d_call: TRBD2; j_call: TRBJ2-2; v_call: TRBV7-8; cdr3_aa: CASSLGGRGGPDTGELFF; cdr3_nt: TGTGCCAGCAGCTTAGGGGGGCGGGGGGGCCCGGACACCGGGGAGCTGTTTTTT
clone_size: .; d_call: .; j_call: TRBJ2-5; v_call: TRBV30; cdr3_aa: CAWSVGGETQYF; cdr3_nt: TGTGCCTGGAGTGTAGGAGGGGAGACCCAGTACTTC
clone_size: many; d_call: .; j_call: TRBJ2-1; v_call: TRBV3-1/TRBV3-2; cdr3_aa: CASSQGLGQGIYNEQFF; cdr3_nt: TGTGCCAGCAGCCAGGGGTTGGGTCAGGGGATCTACAATGAGCAGTTCTTC
clone_size: .; d_call: .; j_call: TRBJ2-1; v_call: TRBV18; cdr3_aa: CASSPTRGSYNEQFF; cdr3_nt: TGTGCCAGCTCACCCACAAGGGGCTCCTACAATGAGCAGTTCTTC
clone_size: .; d_call: TRBD2; j_call: TRBJ2-3; v_call: TRBV3-1/TRBV3-2; cdr3_aa: CASSQGTSGGGSTDTQYF; cdr3_nt: TGTGCCAGCAGCCAAGGGACTAGCGGGGGGGGGAGCACAGATACGCAGTATTTT
clone_size: .; d_call: .; j_call: TRBJ1-1; v_call: TRBV2; cdr3_aa: CASSPISIVNTEAFF; cdr3_nt: TGTGCCAGCAGCCCGATCTCAATAGTGAACACTGAAGCTTTCTTT
clone_size: .; d_call: TRBD1; j_call: TRBJ1-2; v_call: TRBV10-1; cdr3_aa: CASRRTGLGTYGYTF; cdr3_nt: TGCGCCAGTCGACGGACAGGGTTGGGGACCTATGGCTACACCTTC
clone_size: .; d_call: TRBD1; j_call: TRBJ1-1; v_call: TRBV5-1; cdr3_aa: CASSGTGLNTEAFF; cdr3_nt: TGCGCCAGCAGCGGGACAGGTTTGAACACTGAAGCTTTCTTT
clone_size: .; d_call: TRBD1; j_call: TRBJ2-7; v_call: TRBV15; cdr3_aa: CASGQGLYEQYF; cdr3_nt: TGTGCCTCCGGACAGGGATTGTACGAGCAGTACTTC
clone_size: .; d_call: .; j_call: TRBJ2-2; v_call: TRBV12-5; cdr3_aa: CASGLTRGPNTGELFF; cdr3_nt: TGTGCTAGTGGTTTGACTCGAGGGCCGAACACCGGGGAGCTGTTTTTT
clone_size: .; d_call: TRBD1; j_call: TRBJ2-7; v_call: TRBV10-3; cdr3_aa: CATRDRGTGEQYF; cdr3_nt: TGTGCCACACGGGACAGGGGGACGGGCGAGCAGTACTTC
clone_size: .; d_call: .; j_call: TRBJ1-6; v_call: TRBV6-2/TRBV6-3; cdr3_aa: CASSSPGLRNSPLHF; cdr3_nt: TGTGCCAGCAGTTCCCCGGGGTTGAGAAATTCACCCCTCCACTTT
clone_size: .; d_call: .; j_call: TRBJ1-1; v_call: TRBV6-4; cdr3_aa: CASSDWGPTEAFF; cdr3_nt: TGTGCCAGCAGTGACTGGGGGCCCACTGAAGCTTTCTTT
clone_size: .; d_call: TRBD1; j_call: TRBJ1-5; v_call: TRBV24-1; cdr3_aa: CATSERQGQPQHF; cdr3_nt: TGTGCCACCAGTGAACGACAGGGACAGCCCCAGCATTTT
clone_size: few; d_call: .; j_call: TRBJ1-6; v_call: TRBV14; cdr3_aa: CASSQHRANSPLHF; cdr3_nt: TGTGCCAGCAGCCAACACAGGGCTAATTCACCCCTCCACTTT
clone_size: .; d_call: .; j_call: TRBJ1-4; v_call: TRBV7-6; cdr3_aa: CASSLVSPGRGNEKLFF; cdr3_nt: TGTGCCAGCAGCTTAGTTTCCCCGGGTCGGGGTAACGAAAAACTGTTTTTT
clone_size: .; d_call: .; j_call: TRBJ2-5; v_call: TRBV18; cdr3_aa: CASSPQYSSQETQYF; cdr3_nt: TGTGCCAGCTCACCCCAGTACAGTTCCCAAGAGACCCAGTACTTC
clone_size: .; d_call: .; j_call: TRBJ1-4; v_call: TRBV7-2; cdr3_aa: CASSTAGFTNEKLFF; cdr3_nt: TGTGCCAGCAGCACAGCGGGCTTCACTAATGAAAAACTGTTTTTT
clone_size: .; d_call: .; j_call: TRBJ1-1; v_call: TRBV7-9; cdr3_aa: CASSSQIWGGNTEAFF; cdr3_nt: TGTGCCAGCAGCTCTCAAATTTGGGGGGGGAACACTGAAGCTTTCTTT
clone_size: .; d_call: .; j_call: TRBJ2-1; v_call: TRBV29-1; cdr3_aa: CSAEGWVEIPYNEQFF; cdr3_nt: TGCAGCGCTGAGGGCTGGGTGGAAATCCCCTACAATGAGCAGTTCTTC
clone_size: few; d_call: TRBD1; j_call: TRBJ2-7; v_call: TRBV13; cdr3_aa: CASSRQGLSYEQYF; cdr3_nt: TGTGCCAGCAGCCGACAGGGGCTATCCTACGAGCAGTACTTC
clone_size: .; d_call: .; j_call: TRBJ1-1; v_call: TRBV30; cdr3_aa: CAWSTDEAFF; cdr3_nt: TGTGCCTGGAGTACAGATGAAGCTTTCTTT
clone_size: .; d_call: TRBD2; j_call: TRBJ2-2; v_call: TRBV9; cdr3_aa: CASSLLGGGAGELFF; cdr3_nt: TGTGCCAGCAGCCTCCTAGGCGGGGGAGCCGGGGAGCTGTTTTTT
clone_size: .; d_call: .; j_call: TRBJ2-7; v_call: TRBV2; cdr3_aa: CASSDSPAYSYEQYF; cdr3_nt: TGTGCCAGCAGTGACAGTCCCGCTTATTCCTACGAGCAGTACTTC
clone_size: .; d_call: TRBD1; j_call: TRBJ1-5; v_call: TRBV29-1; cdr3_aa: CSVAQGAGNQPQHF; cdr3_nt: TGCAGCGTGGCACAGGGGGCTGGCAATCAGCCCCAGCATTTT
clone_size: .; d_call: .; j_call: TRBJ1-5; v_call: TRBV19; cdr3_aa: CASRPGNRDNQPQHF; cdr3_nt: TGTGCCAGTCGTCCTGGGAACAGGGATAATCAGCCCCAGCATTTT
clone_size: .; d_call: .; j_call: TRBJ1-4; v_call: TRBV25-1; cdr3_aa: CASSGEQGRVNEKLFF; cdr3_nt: TGTGCCAGCAGTGGGGAACAGGGTCGGGTTAATGAAAAACTGTTTTTT
clone_size: .; d_call: .; j_call: TRBJ2-1; v_call: TRBV19; cdr3_aa: CATTDRYNEQFF; cdr3_nt: TGTGCCACCACCGACAGGTACAATGAGCAGTTCTTC
clone_size: .; d_call: TRBD1; j_call: TRBJ1-4; v_call: TRBV7-6; cdr3_aa: CASSQQLTGGGEKLFF; cdr3_nt: TGTGCCAGCAGCCAACAGCTGACAGGGGGGGGTGAAAAACTGTTTTTT
clone_size: .; d_call: TRBD1; j_call: TRBJ1-3; v_call: TRBV6-5; cdr3_aa: CASNPGQIGNTIYF; cdr3_nt: TGTGCCAGCAACCCGGGACAGATTGGAAACACCATATATTTT
clone_size: .; d_call: TRBD1; j_call: TRBJ1-1; v_call: TRBV7-2; cdr3_aa: CASSRDRAPGMNTEAFF; cdr3_nt: TGTGCCAGCAGCCGGGACAGAGCCCCAGGGATGAACACTGAAGCTTTCTTT
clone_size: .; d_call: TRBD2; j_call: TRBJ2-3; v_call: TRBV7-6; cdr3_aa: CASSPSGGAMGTQYF; cdr3_nt: TGTGCCAGCAGCCCTAGCGGGGGGGCCATGGGTACGCAGTATTTT
clone_size: .; d_call: TRBD1; j_call: TRBJ1-1; v_call: TRBV7-8; cdr3_aa: CASSLAWTGNGEAFF; cdr3_nt: TGTGCCAGCAGCTTAGCGTGGACAGGTAATGGGGAAGCTTTCTTT
clone_size: few; d_call: .; j_call: TRBJ2-2; v_call: TRBV7-2; cdr3_aa: CASSLNSHTGELFF; cdr3_nt: TGTGCCAGCAGCTTAAACAGCCATACCGGGGAGCTGTTTTTT
clone_size: once; d_call: .; j_call: TRBJ2-7; v_call: TRBV3-1/TRBV3-2; cdr3_aa: CASSQDTQGYEQYF; cdr3_nt: TGTGCCAGCAGCCAAGATACACAGGGCTACGAGCAGTACTTC
clone_size: .; d_call: .; j_call: TRBJ1-1; v_call: TRBV9; cdr3_aa: CASSLTPGREGEAFF; cdr3_nt: TGTGCCAGCAGCTTAACCCCGGGACGGGAGGGGGAAGCTTTCTTT
clone_size: .; d_call: .; j_call: TRBJ1-1; v_call: TRBV6-6; cdr3_aa: CASSYSSPPVTEAFF; cdr3_nt: TGTGCCAGCAGTTACTCGAGTCCGCCGGTCACTGAAGCTTTCTTT
clone_size: .; d_call: .; j_call: TRBJ1-1; v_call: TRBV12-3/TRBV12-4; cdr3_aa: CASSRTMGEAFF; cdr3_nt: TGTGCCAGCAGCCGGACAATGGGTGAAGCTTTCTTT
clone_size: .; d_call: .; j_call: TRBJ2-1; v_call: TRBV5-6; cdr3_aa: CASSLELARSEDEQFF; cdr3_nt: TGTGCCAGCAGCTTGGAGCTAGCCCGATCTGAGGATGAGCAGTTCTTC
clone_size: .; d_call: .; j_call: TRBJ1-1; v_call: TRBV3-1/TRBV3-2; cdr3_aa: CASSQDQGKTEAFF; cdr3_nt: TGTGCCAGCAGCCAAGATCAGGGGAAAACTGAAGCTTTCTTT
clone_size: .; d_call: .; j_call: TRBJ1-4; v_call: TRBV19; cdr3_aa: CASSWERTNEKLFF; cdr3_nt: TGTGCCAGTAGTTGGGAGAGAACTAATGAAAAACTGTTTTTT
clone_size: .; d_call: TRBD1; j_call: TRBJ1-1; v_call: TRBV6-5; cdr3_aa: CASRPQGAHTEAFF; cdr3_nt: TGTGCCAGCAGGCCCCAGGGGGCACACACTGAAGCTTTCTTT
clone_size: .; d_call: TRBD2; j_call: TRBJ2-1; v_call: TRBV13; cdr3_aa: CASSPGLAGADYGFF; cdr3_nt: TGTGCCAGCAGCCCCGGACTAGCGGGGGCCGACTACGGGTTCTTC
clone_size: .; d_call: TRBD2; j_call: TRBJ2-1; v_call: TRBV11-2; cdr3_aa: CASSLGGGLGYEQFF; cdr3_nt: TGTGCCAGCAGCTTAGGCGGGGGGTTAGGTTATGAGCAGTTCTTC
clone_size: once; d_call: TRBD1; j_call: TRBJ2-1; v_call: TRBV10-2; cdr3_aa: CASSVGTGGNEQFF; cdr3_nt: TGCGCCAGCAGTGTAGGGACAGGGGGCAATGAGCAGTTCTTC
clone_size: .; d_call: .; j_call: TRBJ2-7; v_call: TRBV12-3/TRBV12-4; cdr3_aa: CASSSTRTLTF; cdr3_nt: TGTGCCAGCAGTAGTACCAGGACACTTACTTTC
clone_size: .; d_call: .; j_call: TRBJ2-1; v_call: TRBV2; cdr3_aa: CASGGGQGNDEQFF; cdr3_nt: TGTGCCAGCGGGGGCGGGCAGGGGAACGATGAGCAGTTCTTC
clone_size: .; d_call: TRBD1; j_call: TRBJ1-1; v_call: TRBV6-2/TRBV6-3; cdr3_aa: CASSYTQGASEAFF; cdr3_nt: TGTGCCAGCAGTTATACACAGGGGGCGTCAGAAGCTTTCTTT
clone_size: once; d_call: TRBD2; j_call: TRBJ2-3; v_call: TRBV3-1/TRBV3-2; cdr3_aa: CASSQDLLSGGGTDTQYF; cdr3_nt: TGTGCCAGCAGCCAAGATTTACTAAGCGGGGGGGGCACAGATACGCAGTATTTT
clone_size: .; d_call: .; j_call: TRBJ1-1; v_call: TRBV19; cdr3_aa: CASMQGGTEAFF; cdr3_nt: TGTGCCAGTATGCAGGGCGGCACTGAAGCTTTCTTT
clone_size: .; d_call: .; j_call: TRBJ2-5; v_call: TRBV1; cdr3_aa: CTSSSLMGAYQETQYF; cdr3_nt: TGCACCAGCAGCAGTTTAATGGGGGCCTACCAAGAGACCCAGTACTTC